This T cell receptor beta chain was documented in a study of vaccination and CD4 T cells after COVID-19. The treatment: approximately nine-day PBMC culture with coronavirus spike peptide pools or control peptides (ViraFEST assay). To note about this clonotype: Its cognate antigen is unknown.

Cultured CD4+ T cells had their DNA profiled by the Oncomine TCR Beta short-read assay. TCRdb recomputed calls from the PCR reads with MiXCR, one row per CDR3 protein. The repertoire holds approximately 21,000 distinct CDR3 sequences, with about 27% as singletons. This CDR3 is 15 amino acids long. Germline CDR1 reads SGHKS; CDR2 reads YYEKEE (reference sequence). V was clipped by 1 base and J by 0 bases, with 10 bases between them. Study outcomes and limitations: Counts of SARS-CoV-2-reactive clonotypes had a median that went from roughly 21 to 40, a nonsignificant change.

This sequence joins TRBV5-5 and TRBJ1-2; tentatively, D is TRBD1 (5 bases). The clonotype originates from a human donor with COVID-19. Sequencing was carried out using cultured CD4+ T cells from blood. CDR3 region: CASSLMGGPNYGYTF. CDR3 bases: TGTGCCAGCAGCTTGATGGGGGGACCTAACTATGGCTACACCTTC.